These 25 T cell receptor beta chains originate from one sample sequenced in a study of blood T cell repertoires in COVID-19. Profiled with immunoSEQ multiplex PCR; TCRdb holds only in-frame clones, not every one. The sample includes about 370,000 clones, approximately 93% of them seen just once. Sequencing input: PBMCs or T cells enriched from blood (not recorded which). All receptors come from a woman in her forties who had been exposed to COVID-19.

CDR3 in amino acids: CASSSLPRDTSSYEQYF. For the CDR3, the DNA is TGTGCCAGCAGCTCCCTTCCCCGGGACACCTCCTCCTACGAGCAGTACTTC. The chain employs TRBV7-3 and TRBJ2-7; a possible D gene is TRBD1 (6 bases). The CDR3 sequence is 17 residues long. Trimming took off 4 bases at V and 0 bases at J, with 19 bases between the two ends. The germline V gene has CDR1 SGHTA and CDR2 FQGTGA.

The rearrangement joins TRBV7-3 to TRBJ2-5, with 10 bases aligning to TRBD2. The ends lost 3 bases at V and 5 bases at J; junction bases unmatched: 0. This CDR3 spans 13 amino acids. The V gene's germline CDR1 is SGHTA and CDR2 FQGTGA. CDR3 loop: CASSFSGGETQYF. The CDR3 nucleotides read TGTGCCAGCAGCTTTAGCGGGGGGGAGACCCAGTACTTC.

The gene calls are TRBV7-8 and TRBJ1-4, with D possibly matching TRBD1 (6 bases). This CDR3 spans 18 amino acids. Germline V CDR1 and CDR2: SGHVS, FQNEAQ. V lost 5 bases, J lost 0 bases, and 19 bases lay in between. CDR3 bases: TGTGCCAGCAGCCCACGGTTTGGACAGAGTGCAACTAATGAAAAACTGTTTTTT. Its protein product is CASSPRFGQSATNEKLFF. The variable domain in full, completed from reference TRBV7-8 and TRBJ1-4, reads GAGVSQSPRYKVAKRGQDVALRCDPISGHVSLFWYQQALGQGPEFLTYFQNEAQLDKSGLPSDRFFAERPEGSVSTLKIQRTQQEDSAVYLCASSPRFGQSATNEKLFFGSGTQLSVL.

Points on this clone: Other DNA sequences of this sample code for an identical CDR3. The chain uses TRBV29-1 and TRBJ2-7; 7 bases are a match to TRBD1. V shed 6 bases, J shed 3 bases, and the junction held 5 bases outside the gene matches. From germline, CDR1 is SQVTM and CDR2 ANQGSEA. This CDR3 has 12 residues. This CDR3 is CSVRTGVYEQYF. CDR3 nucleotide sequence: TGCAGCGTCCGGACAGGCGTCTACGAGCAGTACTTC.

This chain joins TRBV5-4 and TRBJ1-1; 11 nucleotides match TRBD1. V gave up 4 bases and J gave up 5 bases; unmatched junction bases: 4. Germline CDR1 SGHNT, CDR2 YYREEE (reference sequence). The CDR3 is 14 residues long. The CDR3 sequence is CASSAGTGGTEAFF. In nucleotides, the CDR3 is TGTGCCAGCAGCGCGGGGACAGGGGGGACTGAAGCTTTCTTT.

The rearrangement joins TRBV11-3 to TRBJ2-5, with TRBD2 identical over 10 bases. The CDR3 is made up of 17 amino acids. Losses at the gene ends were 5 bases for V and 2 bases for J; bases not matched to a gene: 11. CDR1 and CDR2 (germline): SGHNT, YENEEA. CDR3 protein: CASSLVISGRGQETQYF. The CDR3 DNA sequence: TGTGCCAGCAGCCTAGTAATAAGCGGGAGGGGGCAAGAGACCCAGTACTTC.

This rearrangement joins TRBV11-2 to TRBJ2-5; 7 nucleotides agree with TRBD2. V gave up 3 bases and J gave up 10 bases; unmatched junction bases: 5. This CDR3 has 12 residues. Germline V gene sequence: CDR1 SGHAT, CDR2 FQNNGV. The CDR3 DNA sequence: TGTGCCAGCAGCTTGGGAGCGGGGAGCCAGTACTTC. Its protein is CASSLGAGSQYF.

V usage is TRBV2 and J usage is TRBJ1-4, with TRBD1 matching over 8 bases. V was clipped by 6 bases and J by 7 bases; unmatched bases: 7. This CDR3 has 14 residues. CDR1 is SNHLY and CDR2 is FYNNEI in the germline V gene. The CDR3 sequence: CASSPRGRIEKLFF. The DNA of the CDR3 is TGTGCCAGCAGCCCCAGGGGGCGCATTGAAAAACTGTTTTTT.

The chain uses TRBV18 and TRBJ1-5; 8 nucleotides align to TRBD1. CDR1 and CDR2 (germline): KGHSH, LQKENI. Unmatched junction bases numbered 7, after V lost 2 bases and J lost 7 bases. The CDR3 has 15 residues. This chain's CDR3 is CASSPNGQGGQPQHF. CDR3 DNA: TGTGCCAGCTCACCAAACGGACAGGGTGGACAGCCCCAGCATTTT.

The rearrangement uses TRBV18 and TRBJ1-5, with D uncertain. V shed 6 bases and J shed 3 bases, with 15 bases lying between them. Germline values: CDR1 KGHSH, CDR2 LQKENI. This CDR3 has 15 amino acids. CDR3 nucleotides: TGTGCCAGCTCCCCGACTCGCGCGGACAATCAGCCCCAGCATTTT. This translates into CASSPTRADNQPQHF.

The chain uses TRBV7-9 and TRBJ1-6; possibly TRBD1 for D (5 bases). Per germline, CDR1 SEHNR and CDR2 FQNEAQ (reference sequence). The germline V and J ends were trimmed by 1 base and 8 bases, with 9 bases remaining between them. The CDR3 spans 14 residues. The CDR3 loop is CASSLGGRDSPLHF. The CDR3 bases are TGTGCCAGCAGCTTAGGGGGCAGGGATTCACCCCTCCACTTT. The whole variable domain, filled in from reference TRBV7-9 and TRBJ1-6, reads DTGVSQNPRHKITKRGQNVTFRCDPISEHNRLYWYRQTLGQGPEFLTYFQNEAQLEKSRLLSDRFSAERPKGSFSTLEIQRTEQGDSAMYLCASSLGGRDSPLHFGNGTRLTVT.

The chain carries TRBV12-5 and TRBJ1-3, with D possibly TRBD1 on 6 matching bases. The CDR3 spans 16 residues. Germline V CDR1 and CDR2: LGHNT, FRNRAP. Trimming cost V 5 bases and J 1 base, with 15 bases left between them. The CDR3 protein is CASGGQTGKSGNTIYF. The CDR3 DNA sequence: TGTGCTAGTGGTGGGCAAACAGGGAAATCTGGAAACACCATATATTTT.

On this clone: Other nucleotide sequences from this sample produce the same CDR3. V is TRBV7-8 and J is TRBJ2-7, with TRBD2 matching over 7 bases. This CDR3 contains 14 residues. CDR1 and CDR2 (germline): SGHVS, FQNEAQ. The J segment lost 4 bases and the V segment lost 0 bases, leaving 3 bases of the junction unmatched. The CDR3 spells CASSLAGGPYEQYF. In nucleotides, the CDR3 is TGTGCCAGCAGCTTAGCGGGAGGGCCTTACGAGCAGTACTTC.

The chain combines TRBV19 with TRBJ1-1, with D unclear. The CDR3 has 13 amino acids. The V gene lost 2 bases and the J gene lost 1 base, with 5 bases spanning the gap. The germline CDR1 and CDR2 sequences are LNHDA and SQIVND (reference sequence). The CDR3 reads CASSIQANTEAFF. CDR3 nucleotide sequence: TGTGCCAGTAGTATACAGGCGAACACTGAAGCTTTCTTT.

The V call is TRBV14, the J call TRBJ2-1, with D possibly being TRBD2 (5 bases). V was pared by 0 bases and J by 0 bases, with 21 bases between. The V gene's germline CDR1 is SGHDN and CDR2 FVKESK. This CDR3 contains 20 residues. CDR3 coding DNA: TGTGCCAGCAGCCAAGATCTTGTGGGCGGGTCCTACCGCTCCTACAATGAGCAGTTCTTC. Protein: CASSQDLVGGSYRSYNEQFF.

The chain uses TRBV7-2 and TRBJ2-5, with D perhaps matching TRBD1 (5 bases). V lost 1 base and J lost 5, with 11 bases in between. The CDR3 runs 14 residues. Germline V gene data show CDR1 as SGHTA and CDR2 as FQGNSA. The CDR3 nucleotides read TGTGCCAGCAGCTTAGAACAGGCCGGTGAGACCCAGTACTTC. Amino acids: CASSLEQAGETQYF.

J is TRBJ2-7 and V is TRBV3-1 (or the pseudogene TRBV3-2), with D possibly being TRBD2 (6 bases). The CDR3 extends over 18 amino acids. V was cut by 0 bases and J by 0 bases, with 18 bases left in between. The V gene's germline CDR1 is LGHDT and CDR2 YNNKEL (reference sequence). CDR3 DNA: TGTGCCAGCAGCCAAGAAGCGATGGCGGGGAAGAGCTCCTACGAGCAGTACTTC. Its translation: CASSQEAMAGKSSYEQYF.

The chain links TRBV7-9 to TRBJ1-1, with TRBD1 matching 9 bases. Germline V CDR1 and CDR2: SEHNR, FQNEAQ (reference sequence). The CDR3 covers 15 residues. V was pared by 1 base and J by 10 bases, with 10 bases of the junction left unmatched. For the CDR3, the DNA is TGTGCCAGCAGCTTAGGTACAGGGGGCTTTTCGGGAGCTTTCTTT. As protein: CASSLGTGGFSGAFF.

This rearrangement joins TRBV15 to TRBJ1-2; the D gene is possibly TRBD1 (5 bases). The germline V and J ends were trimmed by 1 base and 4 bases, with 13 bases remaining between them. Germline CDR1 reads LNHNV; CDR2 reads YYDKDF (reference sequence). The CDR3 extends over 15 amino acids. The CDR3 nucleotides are TGTGCCACCAGCAGAGCTTCTTCGGGGGGCTATGGCTACACCTTC. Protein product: CATSRASSGGYGYTF.

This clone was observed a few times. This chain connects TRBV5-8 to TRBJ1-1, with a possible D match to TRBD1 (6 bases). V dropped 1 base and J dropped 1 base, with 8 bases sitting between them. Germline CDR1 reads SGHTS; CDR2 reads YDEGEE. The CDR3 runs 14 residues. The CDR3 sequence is CASSLRGGNTEAFF. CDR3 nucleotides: TGTGCCAGCAGCTTGAGGGGGGGGAACACTGAAGCTTTCTTT.

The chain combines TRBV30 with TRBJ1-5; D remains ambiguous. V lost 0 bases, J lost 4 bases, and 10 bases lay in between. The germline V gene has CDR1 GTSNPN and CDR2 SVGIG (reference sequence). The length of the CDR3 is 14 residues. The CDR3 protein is CAWSVGDGNQPQHF. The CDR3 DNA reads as TGTGCCTGGAGTGTAGGAGACGGTAATCAGCCCCAGCATTTT.

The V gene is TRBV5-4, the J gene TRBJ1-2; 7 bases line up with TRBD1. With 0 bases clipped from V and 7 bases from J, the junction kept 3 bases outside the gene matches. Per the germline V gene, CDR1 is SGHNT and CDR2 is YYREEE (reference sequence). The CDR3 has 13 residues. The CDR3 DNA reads TGTGCCAGCAGCTTGGGACAGGGAAGTGGCTACACCTTC. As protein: CASSLGQGSGYTF.

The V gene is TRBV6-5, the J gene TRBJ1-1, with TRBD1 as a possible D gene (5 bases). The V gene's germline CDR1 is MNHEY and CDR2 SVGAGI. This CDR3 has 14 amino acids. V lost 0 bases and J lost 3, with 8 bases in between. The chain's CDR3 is CASSYSGVDTEAFF. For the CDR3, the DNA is TGTGCCAGCAGTTACTCAGGGGTGGACACTGAAGCTTTCTTT.

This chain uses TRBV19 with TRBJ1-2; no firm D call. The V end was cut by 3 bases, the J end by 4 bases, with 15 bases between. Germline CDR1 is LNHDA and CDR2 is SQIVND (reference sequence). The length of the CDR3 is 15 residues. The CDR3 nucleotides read TGTGCCAGTAGTATTATGAGAGTGAGGAGCTATGGCTACACCTTC. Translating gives CASSIMRVRSYGYTF.

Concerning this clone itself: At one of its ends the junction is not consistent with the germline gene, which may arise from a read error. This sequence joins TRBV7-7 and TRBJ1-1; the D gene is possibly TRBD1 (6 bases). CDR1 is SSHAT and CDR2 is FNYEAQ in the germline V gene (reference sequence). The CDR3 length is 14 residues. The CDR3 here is CASSLEGRGVEAFF. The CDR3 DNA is TGTGCTAGCAGCTTAGAAGGCAGGGGCGTTGAAGCTTTCTTT.